Listed here are 29 T cell receptor beta chains from one sample, sequenced in a study of T-cell memory formation after mild COVID-19. MiXCR, applied by TCRdb to the 5' RACE reads, yields one record per CDR3 protein. Altogether approximately 150,000 distinct CDR3 sequences are present, roughly 15% being singletons, with the ten largest covering roughly 14%. The specimen sequenced was PBMCs or a T cell subset sorted from them (not recorded which). The receptors come from an adult woman who had mild COVID-19 (a few samples of this study predate the infection). Cell type and time point are not known.

V gene TRBV11-2 combines with J gene TRBJ2-3; TRBD1 agrees at 8 bases. Per the germline V gene, CDR1 is SGHAT and CDR2 is FQNNGV. V was pared by 8 bases and J by 0 bases, with 16 bases of the junction left unmatched. The CDR3 runs to 18 residues. For the CDR3, the DNA is TGTGCCAGCGGTTCACCCGGGACAGGCCTTTCTAGCACAGATACGCAGTATTTT. It codes for CASGSPGTGLSSTDTQYF. The full variable domain, its missing parts supplied by reference TRBV11-2 and TRBJ2-3, is EAGVAQSPRYKIIEKRQSVAFWCNPISGHATLYWYQQILGQGPKLLIQFQNNGVVDDSQLPKDRFSAERLKGVDSTLKIQPAKLEDSAVYLCASGSPGTGLSSTDTQYFGPGTRLTVL.

The rearrangement joins TRBV19 to TRBJ2-3; 7 nucleotides line up with TRBD1. The V segment lost 6 bases and the J segment 1 base; nucleotides outside the gene matches: 7. The CDR3 spans 15 residues. Per germline, CDR1 LNHDA and CDR2 SQIVND (reference sequence). The CDR3 DNA follows: TGTGCCAGTAGAACGGGACAGCTTGGCACAGATACGCAGTATTTT. This codes for CASRTGQLGTDTQYF.

This clonotype was found a few times. CDR3 sequence (DNA): TGTGCCAGCAGTAGCATAAGGACAGGGGTAACTTATGGCTACACCTTC. Translated, it gives CASSSIRTGVTYGYTF. The V and J genes are TRBV6-5 and TRBJ1-2, with 9 nucleotides matching TRBD1. The V and J ends lost 5 bases and 5 bases, in that order; junction bases with no gene match: 12. Germline CDR1 and CDR2: MNHEY and SVGAGI. The CDR3 is 16 residues long.

This clonotype was recorded a few times. This chain links TRBV20-1 with TRBJ1-5; TRBD1 matches 7 bases. V lost 5 bases to trimming and J lost 6 bases; unmatched junction nucleotides: 4. The CDR3 has 12 residues. CDR1 and CDR2 from the germline V gene are DFQATT and SNEGSKA (reference sequence). The CDR3 sequence is CSAFRGGQPQHF. The CDR3 nucleotides are TGCAGTGCTTTCAGGGGGGGTCAGCCCCAGCATTTT.

The J gene is TRBJ2-1, the V gene TRBV9; 9 bases are shared with TRBD1. J gave up 6 bases and V 0 bases, and 4 bases lay outside the gene matches. Germline CDR1 SGDLS, CDR2 YYNGEE. The CDR3 has 15 amino acids. The CDR3 protein is CASSVVTGGVNEQFF. The CDR3 DNA reads TGTGCCAGCAGCGTAGTGACAGGGGGTGTCAATGAGCAGTTCTTC.

The chain employs TRBV2 and TRBJ2-1; D may be TRBD2 (6 bases). Germline V gene data show CDR1 as SNHLY and CDR2 as FYNNEI. Trimming took 6 bases from V and 8 from J, leaving 14 bases between them. CDR3 length: 13 amino acids. CDR3 residues: CASRGGATDEQFF. The CDR3 bases are TGTGCCAGCAGGGGAGGTGCTACCGATGAGCAGTTCTTC. The full variable domain, in which reference TRBV2 and TRBJ2-1 provide the parts outside the CDR3, is EPEVTQTPSHQVTQMGQEVILRCVPISNHLYFYWYRQILGQKVEFLVSFYNNEISEKSEIFDDQFSVERPDGSNFTLKIRSTKLEDSAMYFCASRGGATDEQFFGPGTRLTVL.

The V and J genes are TRBV18 and TRBJ2-3; D remains ambiguous. Germline CDR1 and CDR2: KGHSH and LQKENI. V dropped 3 bases and J dropped 3 bases, with 13 bases sitting between them. The CDR3 spans 15 residues. CDR3: CASSPELLRTDTQYF. CDR3 DNA: TGTGCCAGCTCACCGGAGCTCCTACGTACAGATACGCAGTATTTT.

Only a few counts were recorded for this clonotype. The CDR3 sequence is CASSAGWDRDYEQYF. The DNA of the CDR3 is TGCGCCAGCAGCGCTGGATGGGACAGGGACTACGAGCAGTACTTC. This chain joins TRBV5-1 and TRBJ2-7; 9 nucleotides line up with TRBD1. CDR1 and CDR2 (germline): SGHRS, YFSETQ. CDR3 length: 15 amino acids. Germline trimming cut 4 bases from V and 3 bases from J; bases unmatched to any gene: 8.

This clonotype was counted a few times. V and J are TRBV20-1 and TRBJ2-1, with 11 bases that match TRBD1. V lost 6 bases to trimming and J lost 6 bases; unmatched junction nucleotides: 13. This CDR3 comprises 16 residues. CDR1 and CDR2 (germline): DFQATT, SNEGSKA (reference sequence). CDR3 bases: TGCAGTGCCCCGAACCACGGACAGGGGGCCCTCAATGAGCAGTTCTTC. Translating gives CSAPNHGQGALNEQFF.

There are a few counts of this clonotype. V and J are TRBV11-3 and TRBJ2-3, with D uncertain. The CDR3 has 17 amino acids. The germline gives CDR1 SGHNT, CDR2 YENEEA. Trimming stripped 4 bases from V and 0 bases from J, with 17 bases between. CDR3 DNA sequence: TGTGCCAGCAGCTCCTCGGACGGACCCACTAGCACAGATACGCAGTATTTT. It yields the protein CASSSSDGPTSTDTQYF.

The CDR3, as DNA: TGTGCCAGCAGCTTGTCCCCCGGTCCCTACAATGAGCAGTTCTTC. This codes for CASSLSPGPYNEQFF. The chain couples TRBV7-6 to TRBJ2-1; D not resolved. The ends were cut back, 3 bases at V and 2 bases at J, with 11 bases in the middle. Germline-derived CDR1 and CDR2 are SGHVS and FNYEAQ. The CDR3 sequence is 15 residues long.

This clonotype has only a few counts. The rearrangement uses TRBV9 and TRBJ2-1, with 12 bases identical to TRBD2. With V trimmed by 3 bases and J by 5 bases, 18 bases remained unmatched. This CDR3 has 20 residues. Germline V CDR1 and CDR2: SGDLS, YYNGEE. The CDR3 nucleotides read TGTGCCAGCAGCGGATCCCAGGGGACTAGCGGGTGGGTGAAGGACAATGAGCAGTTCTTC. Its translation: CASSGSQGTSGWVKDNEQFF.

This clonotype was seen a few times. The chain recombines TRBV20-1 with TRBJ2-5; the match to TRBD2 covers 13 bases. CDR3 size: 16 residues. Per germline, CDR1 DFQATT and CDR2 SNEGSKA (reference sequence). V lost 6 bases and J lost 2; bases outside the gene matches: 9. CDR3 in amino acids: CSAIGLAGDLQETQYF. In nucleotides, the CDR3 is TGCAGTGCGATCGGACTAGCGGGGGATCTACAAGAGACCCAGTACTTC.

The sample holds a few counts of this clonotype. This chain joins TRBV5-1 and TRBJ2-2, with D possibly TRBD2 on 5 matching bases. Germline CDR1 SGHRS, CDR2 YFSETQ. Trimming stripped 7 bases from V and 12 bases from J, with 10 bases between. The CDR3 runs 10 residues. CDR3 sequence (DNA): TGCGCCAGCGGGAGCAGGAAGCTGTTTTTT. Translation: CASGSRKLFF. Filled out from reference TRBV5-1 and TRBJ2-2, the complete variable domain reads KAGVTQTPRYLIKTRGQQVTLSCSPISGHRSVSWYQQTPGQGLQFLFEYFSETQRNKGNFPGRFSGRQFSNSRSEMNVSTLELGDSALYLCASGSRKLFFGEGSRLTVL.

This clonotype has a handful of counts. This sequence joins TRBV6-5 and TRBJ2-2, with D perhaps assigned TRBD1 or TRBD2 (5 bases each). Germline V gives CDR1 MNHEY, CDR2 SVGAGI. Between the trimmed V and J ends, which lost 6 bases and 7 bases, there was a span of 15 bases. This CDR3 has 14 residues. The CDR3 DNA reads TGTGCCAGCAGCCTGGGGACCGCGGGCGGGGAGCTGTTTTTT. As protein: CASSLGTAGGELFF.

This clonotype occurred a few times. The chain has TRBV12-3 or TRBV12-4 and TRBJ1-2, with TRBD1 matching 12 bases. With 3 bases clipped from V and 8 bases from J, the junction kept 7 bases outside the gene matches. The CDR3 extends over 15 amino acids. As DNA, the CDR3 is TGTGCCAGCAGTTTTCCGGGACAGGGGGCTCGGGGCTACACCTTC. This gives the protein CASSFPGQGARGYTF.

This sequence joins TRBV3-1 and TRBJ1-1; 7 bases map to TRBD1. Per germline, CDR1 LGHDT and CDR2 YNNKEL (reference sequence). Trimming at V came to 4 bases and at J to 5 bases, leaving 7 bases not matched to a gene. This CDR3 is built from 14 residues. The CDR3 bases are TGTGCCAGCAGCCGAGGGGGCGTAGGAACTGAAGCTTTCTTT. Protein product: CASSRGGVGTEAFF.

This clonotype was seen a handful of times. The rearrangement joins TRBV12-3 or TRBV12-4 to TRBJ2-1; 11 bases align to TRBD2. The CDR3 is 16 amino acids. Germline trimming cut 5 bases from V and 8 bases from J; bases unmatched to any gene: 11. This chain's CDR3 is CASSDYLAGGRYEQFF. In DNA form, the CDR3 reads TGTGCCAGCAGTGACTACCTAGCGGGAGGTCGCTATGAGCAGTTCTTC.

This clonotype turned up a few times. The chain couples TRBV7-2 to TRBJ1-5, with 7 bases aligning to TRBD1. This CDR3 is built from 13 residues. The junction had 3 bases not matched to a gene; V was cut back by 5 bases and J by 5 bases. Germline CDR1 SGHTA, CDR2 FQGNSA. CDR3 sequence reads: CASSPGTDQPQHF. The CDR3, as DNA: TGTGCCAGCAGCCCCGGGACAGATCAGCCCCAGCATTTT.

The V gene is TRBV5-1, the J gene TRBJ1-5; D unclear. This CDR3 contains 16 residues. Germline V gene lookup returns CDR1 SGHRS and CDR2 YFSETQ. V was trimmed by 4 bases and J by 0 bases, leaving 14 bases between them. The CDR3 DNA reads as TGCGCCAGCAGCCCGGCGGGCCCGTATAGCAATCAGCCCCAGCATTTT. Its protein is CASSPAGPYSNQPQHF. The entire variable domain, with the rest obtained from reference TRBV5-1 and TRBJ1-5, is as follows: KAGVTQTPRYLIKTRGQQVTLSCSPISGHRSVSWYQQTPGQGLQFLFEYFSETQRNKGNFPGRFSGRQFSNSRSEMNVSTLELGDSALYLCASSPAGPYSNQPQHFGDGTRLSIL.

This clonotype was seen a few times. The chain carries TRBV7-7 and TRBJ2-1; 13 positions match TRBD2. Per the germline V gene, CDR1 is SSHAT and CDR2 is FNYEAQ (reference sequence). The CDR3 sequence is 16 residues long. Trimming took 2 bases from V and 9 from J; bases not matched to a gene: 7. The CDR3 region is CASSLTSGGASSEQFF. CDR3 DNA sequence: TGTGCCAGCAGCTTAACTAGCGGGGGGGCGTCGAGTGAGCAGTTCTTC.

This clonotype has just a few counts. The V gene is TRBV5-6, the J gene TRBJ1-1, with TRBD1 matching over 7 bases. Germline CDR1 is SGHDT and CDR2 is YYEEEE. This CDR3 is 16 amino acids long. V trimming: 4 bases; J trimming: 0 bases; junction bases outside the gene matches: 9. The chain's CDR3 is CASSIRQGSMNTEAFF. The CDR3, as DNA: TGTGCCAGCAGCATTCGACAGGGTAGCATGAACACTGAAGCTTTCTTT.

This clonotype was observed a handful of times. This sequence joins TRBV2 and TRBJ2-3; 7 bases map to TRBD2. Germline V lookup: CDR1 SNHLY, CDR2 FYNNEI. CDR3 length equals 18 residues. The V and J ends lost 7 bases and 3 bases, in that order; junction bases with no gene match: 19. The CDR3 DNA reads as TGTGCCAGCAAAATGCATCGGATAGGGCTAGCGGCTACAGATACGCAGTATTTT. It encodes CASKMHRIGLAATDTQYF.

The chain uses TRBV10-3 and TRBJ2-2, with 7 bases that match TRBD1. Trimming cost V 7 bases and J 7 bases; bases outside gene matches: 3. The CDR3 has 12 amino acids. Germline V gene sequence: CDR1 ENHRY, CDR2 SYGVKD. CDR3 DNA: TGTGCCATCATGGCAGGGGGCGGGGAGCTGTTTTTT. It codes for CAIMAGGGELFF.

This chain joins TRBV18 and TRBJ2-1, with D maybe TRBD2 (6 bases). The V end lost 1 base, the J end lost 4 bases, and 14 bases lay between the germline ends. The germline gives CDR1 KGHSH, CDR2 LQKENI. The CDR3 is made up of 16 amino acids. The CDR3 DNA reads as TGTGCCAGCTCACCACGGGGCACTAGCTCGTACAATGAGCAGTTCTTC. As protein: CASSPRGTSSYNEQFF.

The chain has TRBV12-3 or TRBV12-4 and TRBJ1-1; 7 bases align to TRBD1. The CDR3 is made up of 15 amino acids. J was trimmed by 1 base and V by 4 bases; bases with no gene match: 6. The CDR3 region has the DNA TGTGCCAGCAGTTCGGGACGGACAGGGAACACTGAAGCTTTCTTT. Protein product: CASSSGRTGNTEAFF.

At least ten counts were recorded for this clonotype. V is TRBV7-9 and J is TRBJ1-1; no clear D. V shed 1 base and J shed 7 bases, with 7 bases lying between them. The germline V gene has CDR1 SEHNR and CDR2 FQNEAQ (reference sequence). This CDR3 has 12 residues. This CDR3 is CASSLGGIEAFF. CDR3 bases: TGTGCCAGCAGCTTAGGGGGAATTGAAGCTTTCTTT.

The table lists this clonotype with a few counts. This chain links TRBV29-1 with TRBJ2-5, with 13 bases that match TRBD2. This CDR3 has 17 residues. Germline CDR1 is SQVTM and CDR2 is ANQGSEA. J gave up 2 bases and V 2 bases, and 8 bases lay outside the gene matches. The chain's CDR3 is CSVENLGLAGEQETQYF. CDR3 nucleotides: TGCAGCGTTGAAAACCTCGGACTAGCGGGGGAACAAGAGACCCAGTACTTC.

The chain has TRBV6-4 and TRBJ2-7; TRBD2 aligns across 9 bases. Trimming at V came to 6 bases and at J to 5 bases, leaving 11 bases not matched to a gene. The germline CDR1 and CDR2 sequences are MRHNA and SNTAGT. This CDR3 comprises 15 residues. DNA for the CDR3: TGTGCCAGCAGACTCGGCGGGGGGGCACTGAACGAGCAGTACTTC. It is translated as CASRLGGGALNEQYF.